These 21 T cell receptor beta chains originate from one sample sequenced in a study of response to subunit inactivated influenza vaccine. TCRdb analysed the RT-PCR reads with MiXCR anew, one entry per CDR3 protein. The data contain more than 200,000 distinct CDR3 sequences, 9.5% to 15% of them seen just once; the ten biggest clones take up 7.8%. Here the sequenced sample was non-naive T cells sorted from PBMCs, taken approximately 15 days before vaccination. The receptors originated from a man aged 50 to 60 who received an inactivated influenza vaccine.

This clonotype was seen once. The CDR3 sequence: CASSLSGGLEQFF. The CDR3 DNA sequence: TGTGCCAGCAGCTTATCGGGGGGTCTTGAGCAGTTCTTC. The chain has TRBV7-9 and TRBJ2-1; 7 bases match TRBD2. The CDR3 spans 13 residues. Germline CDR1 reads SEHNR; CDR2 reads FQNEAQ (reference sequence). The ends lost 2 bases at V and 9 bases at J; junction bases unmatched: 4.

This clonotype showed up just a few times. The CDR3 coding sequence is TGTGCCAGTAGTATACAGGGGAGTGGGACTGAAGCTTTCTTT. This sequence encodes CASSIQGSGTEAFF. V usage is TRBV19 and J usage is TRBJ1-1, with a tentative D call TRBD1 (6 bases). This CDR3 spans 14 amino acids. Trimming pared 2 bases from V and 5 bases from J, leaving 12 bases between. Germline V gene sequence: CDR1 LNHDA, CDR2 SQIVND (reference sequence).

This clonotype was observed many times. The chain combines TRBV20-1 with TRBJ1-5; D gene unclear. V was trimmed by 0 bases and J by 4 bases, leaving 10 bases between them. CDR1 is DFQATT and CDR2 is SNEGSKA in the germline V gene (reference sequence). The CDR3 covers 14 residues. CDR3: CSARDGSENQPQHF. The CDR3 nucleotides read TGCAGTGCTAGAGATGGGTCAGAGAATCAGCCCCAGCATTTT.

For the CDR3, the DNA is TGTGCCAGCAGCCAAGCGGGGGGGGGTTTCTATGGCTACACCTTC. Translated, it gives CASSQAGGGFYGYTF. The chain links TRBV3-1 to TRBJ1-2, with D maybe TRBD1 (5 bases). Trimming shortened V by 1 base and J by 4 bases, and 13 bases separated the two germline ends. This CDR3 is built from 15 residues. Germline CDR1 reads LGHDT; CDR2 reads YNNKEL (reference sequence).

This clonotype showed up many times. J is TRBJ2-5 and V is TRBV5-1; TRBD2 matches at 10 bases. Unmatched junction bases numbered 5, after V lost 4 bases and J lost 5 bases. This CDR3 is 14 amino acids long. CDR1 is SGHRS and CDR2 is YFSETQ in the germline V gene. CDR3 coding DNA: TGCGCCAGCAGCATACTAGCGGGAAGCGAGACCCAGTACTTC. Amino acids: CASSILAGSETQYF.

The chain employs TRBV3-1 and TRBJ2-3; TRBD2 is a possible D gene (6 bases). The germline V gene encodes CDR1 LGHDT and CDR2 YNNKEL (reference sequence). The CDR3 loop spans 15 amino acids. Deletions cut 2 bases from V and 1 base from J, with 10 bases between. The CDR3 protein is CASSQPERGTDTQYF. As DNA, the CDR3 is TGTGCCAGCAGCCAACCCGAGCGGGGCACAGATACGCAGTATTTT.

The V and J genes are TRBV28 and TRBJ1-2; D remains unclear. The CDR3 length is 15 residues. Trimming took off 5 bases at V and 4 bases at J, with 17 bases between the two ends. Per germline, CDR1 MDHEN and CDR2 SYDVKM. Here the CDR3 reads CASSGEGVRGYGYTF. In DNA, the CDR3 is TGTGCCAGCAGTGGGGAGGGAGTCAGAGGCTATGGCTACACCTTC.

This clonotype has only a few counts. V is TRBV25-1 and J is TRBJ2-7, with 10 positions matching TRBD2. The ends lost 4 bases at V and 2 bases at J; junction bases unmatched: 8. In germline, CDR1 is MGHDK, CDR2 SYGVNS. There are 16 residues in the CDR3. The CDR3 coding sequence is TGTGCCAGCAGTGGAACCGCTAGCGGGAGAGCCTACGAGCAGTACTTC. Translation: CASSGTASGRAYEQYF.

This clonotype was counted between two and nine times. The V call is TRBV9, the J call TRBJ2-5, with TRBD1 as a possible D gene (6 bases). CDR3 length: 14 residues. Germline V gene data show CDR1 as SGDLS and CDR2 as YYNGEE. Trimming took off 6 bases at V and 5 bases at J, with 17 bases between the two ends. The CDR3 region is CASNRVGSEETQYF. CDR3 bases: TGTGCCAGCAACAGGGTAGGGTCAGAGGAGACCCAGTACTTC.

J is TRBJ2-1 and V is TRBV5-1, with a tentative D call TRBD1 (8 bases). The germline V and J ends were trimmed by 10 bases and 8 bases, with 25 bases remaining between them. Germline V lookup: CDR1 SGHRS, CDR2 YFSETQ. There are 15 residues in the CDR3. CDR3 in amino acids: CASKLTGGQVDEQFF. The CDR3 nucleotides are TGCGCCTCGAAACTGACGGGGGGACAGGTCGATGAGCAGTTCTTC.

This clonotype was found a few times. The chain has TRBV7-2 and TRBJ2-5; TRBD2 matches 8 bases. The junction had 7 bases not matched to a gene; V was cut back by 3 bases and J by 4 bases. Germline loops: CDR1 SGHTA, CDR2 FQGNSA. The CDR3 length is 15 residues. The CDR3 region has the DNA TGTGCCAGCAGCTTCCCGGGGACTAGGAGAGAGACCCAGTACTTC. Residues: CASSFPGTRRETQYF.

This clonotype was found many times. CDR3 nucleotides: TGCAGTGCTAGAGCCCAAACCCATGGATGGGGAGGTGGCTACACCTTC. Its translation: CSARAQTHGWGGGYTF. The gene calls are TRBV20-1 and TRBJ1-2; no definite D call. Trimming shortened V by 1 base and J by 7 bases, and 22 bases separated the two germline ends. The germline CDR1 and CDR2 sequences are DFQATT and SNEGSKA (reference sequence). The CDR3 has 16 amino acids.

The table lists this clonotype with many counts. The chain recombines TRBV10-3 with TRBJ2-3; no reliable D call. The CDR3 spans 12 residues. Germline values: CDR1 ENHRY, CDR2 SYGVKD. Trimming stripped 8 bases from V and 4 bases from J, with 10 bases between. The DNA for the CDR3 is TGTGCCATCGCTGGAGATTCAGATACGCAGTATTTT. This encodes CAIAGDSDTQYF.

This clonotype has only a few counts. V gene TRBV5-1 combines with J gene TRBJ1-3; 7 positions agree with TRBD1. The CDR3 loop spans 14 amino acids. Trimming at V came to 4 bases and at J to 1 base, leaving 2 bases not matched to a gene. Germline values: CDR1 SGHRS, CDR2 YFSETQ. The CDR3 DNA reads TGCGCCAGCAGCCCGGGACAGTCTGGAAACACCATATATTTT. Encoded protein: CASSPGQSGNTIYF.

This clonotype occurred many times. The gene calls are TRBV6-2 or TRBV6-3 and TRBJ2-7; 7 bases are shared with TRBD1. Unmatched junction bases numbered 4, after V lost 6 bases and J lost 2 bases. The germline V gene encodes CDR1 MNHEY and CDR2 SVGEGT. This CDR3 region has 13 residues. The CDR3 region is CASSGTVTYEQYF. The CDR3 DNA is TGTGCCAGCAGCGGGACAGTGACCTACGAGCAGTACTTC.

This clonotype was observed a few times. This chain links TRBV6-2 or TRBV6-3 with TRBJ1-1, with 9 bases that match TRBD1. This CDR3 has 16 amino acids. J lost 1 base, V lost 6 bases, and 9 bases had no gene match. Germline V gene data show CDR1 as MNHEY and CDR2 as SVGEGT. CDR3 in DNA: TGTGCCAGCAGGCCGAGGGACAGGGCGAGGAACACTGAAGCTTTCTTT. Protein product: CASRPRDRARNTEAFF.

This clonotype has at least ten counts. The V and J genes are TRBV6-1 and TRBJ1-6; D remains unclear. V gave up 1 base and J gave up 8 bases, with 18 bases separating them. From germline, CDR1 is MNHNS and CDR2 SASEGT. This CDR3 is 17 amino acids long. CDR3 coding DNA: TGTGCCAGCAGTGAAGTTATGGGCTCCGGGCCATATTCACCCCTCCACTTT. Translating gives CASSEVMGSGPYSPLHF.

Remarks on this clonotype: A much bigger clone sits one base away, suggesting this may be a read error. The chain links TRBV27 to TRBJ2-7; a weak D match, TRBD2 (5 bases). CDR1 is MNHEY, CDR2 SMNVEV, per germline (reference sequence). The CDR3 spans 15 residues. CDR3: CASSLLWAGSYDQYF. Written as DNA, the CDR3 is TGTGCCAGCAGTTTACTCTGGGCGGGCTCCTACGACCAGTACTTC.

This clonotype was found a few times. V and J are TRBV5-4 and TRBJ2-2; unclear D gene. The V gene lost 4 bases and the J gene lost 3 bases, with 10 bases spanning the gap. This CDR3 comprises 14 residues. Germline V gives CDR1 SGHNT, CDR2 YYREEE (reference sequence). CDR3 nucleotides: TGTGCCAGCAGCGCGGCCTCGTACACCGGGGAGCTGTTTTTT. Amino acids: CASSAASYTGELFF.

This clonotype was found a few times. The V and J genes are TRBV5-1 and TRBJ2-5, with D possibly TRBD2 on 5 matching bases. The V gene lost 7 bases and the J gene lost 2 bases, with 24 bases spanning the gap. This CDR3 spans 17 amino acids. Germline CDR1 SGHRS, CDR2 YFSETQ. CDR3 coding DNA: TGCGCCAGCGCCCCTCCGCCGGGGAAATTAAAACAAGAGACCCAGTACTTC. Translating it yields CASAPPPGKLKQETQYF.

This clonotype has at least ten counts. This sequence joins TRBV4-3 and TRBJ2-1; D unclear. The germline V gene has CDR1 LGHNA and CDR2 YSLEER. The ends were cut back, 0 bases at V and 0 bases at J, with 6 bases in the middle. This CDR3 has 15 residues. The CDR3 loop is CASSQDPSSYNEQFF. CDR3 DNA sequence: TGCGCCAGCAGCCAAGACCCGAGCTCCTACAATGAGCAGTTCTTC.